This T cell receptor beta chain came from a study of CD8 T cells in Susac syndrome (dated by TCRdb to the late 2010s). With regard to the full study: The study used repertoire sequencing to test whether antigen drove CD8+ T cell activation and differentiation in Susac syndrome. Clonality of the CD8+ T cell repertoire was compared between about a dozen healthy donors, roughly 14 Susac syndrome patients and under 16 multiple sclerosis patients. The paper as a whole reports these results and caveats: The study acknowledged that relatively few individuals were included in the TCR sequencing and HLA analysis.

Peripheral blood CD8+ and CD4+ T cells from healthy donors, Susac syndrome patients and multiple sclerosis patients were profiled using high-throughput TCR beta sequencing. The multiple sclerosis controls were treatment-naive patients who had stable or active relapsing-remitting disease and met the revised McDonald criteria. Bulk CD8+ and CD4+ T cells were purified by magnetic negative isolation, while CD8+ TEMRA cells were enriched using FACS. Blood was collected in EDTA tubes and processed within 24 hours, with PBMCs isolated through density gradient centrifugation. PBMCs intended for TCR sequencing were cryopreserved in liquid nitrogen and were subsequently thawed in a 37 degrees C water bath. The sorted or isolated CD4+, CD8+ and CD8+ TEMRA cells reached a purity of at least 90%. RNA was extracted using the RNeasy kit, and about 0.5 to 1 ug of the RNA was reverse transcribed with random hexamers. The immunoSEQ multiplex PCR assay, which covers 54 Vbeta and 13 Jbeta segments, was used to amplify TCR beta CDR3 regions. PCR amplification bias was corrected using a synthetic template baseline for primer optimization and computational correction. The published analysis was carried out like this. Only productive sequences were kept, with reads annotated to V, D and J genes according to IMGT and analyzed in immunoSEQ Analyzer. Clonality was computed as one minus Shannon entropy normalized by log2 of the number of productive unique sequences. For each patient and control, public and private clones were evaluated among the 100 most prevalent clones. Clones were defined as Susac-specific when absent from the healthy and MS cohorts, from about a thousand published viral clones and from other ImmuneACCESS disease sequences. TCRdb reworked the public reads: Q25 trimming with fastp, MiXCR clone assembly, productive beta chains retained. Every entry covers one CDR3 protein and lists the most common genes and DNA from its rows. These V and J calls derive from TCRdb rather than the authors' analysis. Present in this sample are some 140,000 distinct CDR3 sequences, about 90% of which were seen just once. Around 0.24% of the sample rests with the top ten.

Worth noting for this clonotype: Its cognate antigen has yet to be identified. No qualities accompany the bases; no much larger clone lies one base away.

V and J lose 2 bases and 3 bases, and a span of 4 bases separates them. The CDR3 spans 13 residues, from the cysteine through the phenylalanine. CDR3 DNA only is kept here, 39 bases in frame from base 1. The germline V gene gives CDR1 as MNHEY and CDR2 as SVGEGT. The rearrangement joined TRBV6-2 or TRBV6-3 to TRBJ2-2; confidence is insufficient to name the D gene. The receptor comes from a human donor with multiple sclerosis. Sequenced sample: CD8+ T cells from PBMCs. Here is the DNA: TGTGCCAGCAGTTACAGGGACACCGGGGAGCTGTTTTTT. The resulting protein is CASSYRDTGELFF.